Following are 10 T cell receptor beta chains from one sample sequenced in a study of cytomegalovirus exposure and HLA in healthy donors. Primers: 60 Vbeta forward and 13 Jbeta reverse. The method was immunoSEQ multiplex PCR; TCRdb's version includes in-frame clones alone and lacks a portion of them. The sample has under 150,000 clones; 70% to 80% are singletons. Sequenced material: PBMCs. All receptors derive from a man younger than 30 in good health and CMV-seronegative.

The CDR3 DNA reads TGTGCCAGCAGCCGACAGGATCCCCCCCTCTACGAGCAGTACTTC. This codes for CASSRQDPPLYEQYF. This chain links TRBV11-2 with TRBJ2-7, with D possibly being TRBD1 (6 bases). The V gene lost 5 bases and the J gene lost 3 bases, with 17 bases spanning the gap. Germline CDR1 and CDR2: SGHAT and FQNNGV. The CDR3 runs to 15 residues.

The CDR3 is CASGPGQGYNEQFF. The CDR3, as DNA: TGTGCCAGCGGTCCGGGACAGGGGTACAATGAGCAGTTCTTC. The V call is TRBV2, the J call TRBJ2-1; 10 nucleotides agree with TRBD1. This CDR3 spans 14 amino acids. With 8 bases clipped from V and 4 bases from J, the junction kept 5 bases outside the gene matches. Germline CDR1 is SNHLY and CDR2 is FYNNEI.

The chain couples TRBV7-9 to TRBJ2-7, with a weak D call TRBD1 (5 bases). V lost 5 bases to trimming and J lost 5 bases, with 22 bases between them. The germline V gene has CDR1 SEHNR and CDR2 FQNEAQ (reference sequence). This CDR3 region has 16 residues. The CDR3 sequence is CASSNTLLGPFHEQYF. The CDR3 region has the DNA TGTGCCAGCAGCAATACCCTACTGGGGCCTTTTCACGAGCAGTACTTC.

The J gene is TRBJ2-3, the V gene TRBV27; D is unclear. This CDR3 contains 14 residues. The V and J ends lost 3 bases and 2 bases respectively, with 9 bases between them. Germline V gives CDR1 MNHEY, CDR2 SMNVEV (reference sequence). CDR3 sequence reads: CASSFGLDTDTQYF. Written as DNA, the CDR3 is TGTGCCAGCAGTTTCGGGTTAGACACAGATACGCAGTATTTT.

The chain recombines TRBV7-3 with TRBJ2-3, with 12 bases aligning to TRBD2. This CDR3 comprises 16 residues. The trim removed 2 bases at V and 6 bases at J, leaving 6 bases unmatched. Germline values: CDR1 SGHTA, CDR2 FQGTGA. In DNA form, the CDR3 reads TGTGCCAGCAGCTTACTGCTAGCGGGAGGGCCTGATACGCAGTATTTT. This codes for CASSLLLAGGPDTQYF.

V and J are TRBV28 and TRBJ2-1; D might be TRBD2 (5 bases). CDR3 size: 12 residues. Germline V CDR1 and CDR2: MDHEN, SYDVKM. V was clipped by 7 bases and J by 9 bases, with 13 bases between them. CDR3: CASTLGDLEQFF. CDR3 nucleotides: TGTGCCAGCACCCTGGGAGATCTTGAGCAGTTCTTC.

In this sample, this clone turned up once. This chain links TRBV28 with TRBJ1-5; D may be TRBD1 (5 bases). Germline V gene lookup returns CDR1 MDHEN and CDR2 SYDVKM. The CDR3 sequence is 15 residues long. Trimming pared 6 bases from V and 4 bases from J, leaving 16 bases between. CDR3 DNA: TGTGCCAGCAGCCCAACGACAGTTATGAATCAGCCCCAGCATTTT. Translation gives CASSPTTVMNQPQHF.

The chain is built from TRBV27 and TRBJ2-5; 9 bases agree with TRBD2. The J call may be wrong; the DNA end is better matched by TRBJ2-7. This CDR3 comprises 15 residues. CDR1 is MNHEY, CDR2 SMNVEV, per germline (reference sequence). CDR3 region: CASSRTSANSYEQYF. CDR3 bases: TGTGCCAGCAGTCGGACTAGCGCCAACTCCTACGAGCAGTACTTC.

The chain employs TRBV9 and TRBJ2-5, with 8 bases fitting TRBD1. The germline V gene has CDR1 SGDLS and CDR2 YYNGEE. V was clipped by 4 bases and J by 2 bases; unmatched bases: 7. The CDR3 has 15 amino acids. The CDR3 region has the DNA TGTGCCAGCAGCATAAATGGACAGGGACAAGAGACCCAGTACTTC. This translates into CASSINGQGQETQYF.

V is TRBV19 and J is TRBJ1-5; D gene uncertain. The germline V gene encodes CDR1 LNHDA and CDR2 SQIVND (reference sequence). V lost 4 bases and J lost 7, with 8 bases in between. This CDR3 contains 12 residues. The CDR3 sequence: CASSTDYQPQHF. CDR3 coding DNA: TGTGCCAGTAGTACTGACTACCAGCCCCAGCATTTT.